Listed below are T cell receptor beta chains from one sample, sequenced in a study of blood T cell repertoires in COVID-19. The method was immunoSEQ multiplex PCR; TCRdb's version includes in-frame clones alone and lacks a portion of them. The data show 150,000 to 200,000 clones, with approximately 92% seen just once and 4.8% held by the top ten. Sequencing used peripheral blood. The source of these receptors is a man aged 25 to 40 with COVID-19, enrolled during active disease. CDR3s include the opening cysteine and the closing phenylalanine or tryptophan. Each record gives: D gene, clone size, V gene, J gene, CDR3 DNA, CDR3 protein. The D gene is left open where the match is weak. Some rows have no size entry. The others give once, few or many, or a class for an expanded clone.

.,.,TRBV7-3,TRBJ2-7,TGTGCCAGCAGCCCGTCGGGGGAACGGGACGAGCAGTACTTC,CASSPSGERDEQYF
.,.,TRBV2,TRBJ1-5,TGTGCCAGCCGGACAGCCAACCGTAGCAATCAGCCCCAGCATTTT,CASRTANRSNQPQHF
TRBD1,.,TRBV13,TRBJ2-7,TGTGCCAGCAGCCCGGGACAGAGGTTCTACGAGCAGTACTTC,CASSPGQRFYEQYF
TRBD1,.,TRBV28,TRBJ2-3,TGTGCCAGCAGTTTAGGGACAGGGCCCCTTAGCACAGATACGCAGTATTTT,CASSLGTGPLSTDTQYF
TRBD1,.,TRBV7-9,TRBJ2-1,TGTGCCAGCAGCAAACCACAGGGGTCTTTTGAGCAGTTCTTC,CASSKPQGSFEQFF
TRBD1,.,TRBV9,TRBJ1-1,TGTGCCAGCAGCGCCCGGGACAGGGTTCTGGACACTGAAGCTTTCTTT,CASSARDRVLDTEAFF
.,.,TRBV7-2,TRBJ2-7,TGTGCCAGCAGCTTTGCGGGTGGCTACGAGCAGTACTTC,CASSFAGGYEQYF
.,.,TRBV18,TRBJ2-3,TGTGCCAGCTCACCAATCATCGGGGAGACACTCACAGATACGCAGTATTTT,CASSPIIGETLTDTQYF
.,.,TRBV7-2,TRBJ2-3,TGTGCCAGCAGCCCCTCCGCTAGCAGCACAGATACGCAGTATTTT,CASSPSASSTDTQYF
.,.,TRBV7-2,TRBJ2-3,TGTGCCAGCAGCCCCACTAGTGGTCTTTGGGATACGCAGTATTTT,CASSPTSGLWDTQYF
TRBD1,.,TRBV9,TRBJ1-1,TGTGCCAGCAGCCCCTGGGACAGTATGAACACTGAAGCTTTCTTT,CASSPWDSMNTEAFF
TRBD2,once,TRBV9,TRBJ2-1,TGTGCCAGCAGCGCCTTAGCGGGGGGGCCGGGGGATGAGCAGTTCTTC,CASSALAGGPGDEQFF
.,once,TRBV29-1,TRBJ2-5,TGCAGCGTTGCGGCTGGGGGCGGACCCTCCCGAAAATCAGAGACCCAGTACTTC,CSVAAGGGPSRKSETQYF
TRBD1,.,TRBV19,TRBJ1-2,TGTGCCAGTAGTATCGACAGGGGCGGTGGCTACACCTTC,CASSIDRGGGYTF
TRBD1,.,TRBV6-6,TRBJ2-2,TGTGCCAGCAGCCGAGACGGGACAGGGGGCGTCACCGGGGAGCTGTTTTTT,CASSRDGTGGVTGELFF
TRBD1,once,TRBV28,TRBJ2-3,TGTGCCAGCAGCCCACCGGGACAGACTTTCACAGATACGCAGTATTTT,CASSPPGQTFTDTQYF
TRBD1,.,TRBV18,TRBJ1-5,TGTGCCAGCTCAAAGGACAGGGGCGTTAGCAATCAGCCCCAGCATTTT,CASSKDRGVSNQPQHF
TRBD1,.,TRBV4-3,TRBJ2-7,TGCGCCAGCAGCCCTAGCAGGGGGCCCTACGAGCAGTACTTC,CASSPSRGPYEQYF
TRBD1,.,TRBV5-1,TRBJ1-1,TGCGCCAGCACCCGACAGGGGGTAGATGAGGCTTTCTTT,CASTRQGVDEAFF
.,.,TRBV18,TRBJ1-1,TGTGCCAGCTCACCATTATGGGGCCGGGGGACTGAAGCTTTCTTT,CASSPLWGRGTEAFF
.,.,TRBV27,TRBJ1-6,TGTGCCAGCAGTCCTTTGACGACTTTAGGGGCCTATAATTCACCCCTCCACTTT,CASSPLTTLGAYNSPLHF
TRBD2,.,TRBV5-4,TRBJ2-1,TGTGCCAGCAGCCGCGTCGGCGGGGGTGATTACAATGAGCAGTTCTTC,CASSRVGGGDYNEQFF
.,.,TRBV2,TRBJ2-2,TGTGCCAGCAGACCCAACAGGGCGAGAGAAATCACCGGGGAGCTGTTTTTT,CASRPNRAREITGELFF
.,.,TRBV6-1,TRBJ1-1,TGTGCCAGCAGTGAAGGGACACCAGCCGCTTTCTTT,CASSEGTPAAFF
.,.,TRBV18,TRBJ1-1,TGTGCCAGCTCACCCTATAACACTGAAGCTTTCTTT,CASSPYNTEAFF
.,.,TRBV6-5,TRBJ1-3,TGTGCCAGCAGTTACCAGTGGAGGCCTGGAAACACCATATATTTT,CASSYQWRPGNTIYF
.,.,TRBV3-1/TRBV3-2,TRBJ2-3,TGTGCCAGCAGGCGGACTGTCACAGATACGCAGTATTTT,CASRRTVTDTQYF
TRBD1,.,TRBV15,TRBJ2-7,TGTGCCACCAGCAGAGGAATCTTAGGACAGGGAGGAAACGAGCAGTACTTC,CATSRGILGQGGNEQYF
.,.,TRBV6-6,TRBJ1-2,TGTGCCAGCACATCAGATCCTTCCTATGGCTACACCTTC,CASTSDPSYGYTF
TRBD1,.,TRBV7-3,TRBJ1-5,TGTGCCAGCAGCCGGACAGGGCCGAATCAGCCCCAGCATTTT,CASSRTGPNQPQHF
.,.,TRBV6-5,TRBJ1-2,TGTGCCAGCAGTTCCCTTTCAGCGACCCGTAACTATGGCTACACCTTC,CASSSLSATRNYGYTF
.,.,TRBV7-2,TRBJ2-1,TGTGCCAGCAGTAGGGGACACAACTACAATGAGCAGTTCTTC,CASSRGHNYNEQFF